Reported below is one T cell receptor beta chain. Seattle patient enrollment occurred during active infection, with longitudinal follow-up thereafter. With 1 base removed from V and 13 bases from J, the gap between germline ends came to 11 bases. CDR3 length: 13 residues. Germline CDR1 and CDR2: LGHNA and YNFKEQ. This entry is derived from a study of blood T cell repertoires in COVID-19. In the original processing: Estimation of nucleated cell counts relied on the amplification of reference gene primers. The assay was immunoSEQ multiplex PCR, and TCRdb's table has in-frame clones only and misses some. V, J and clone size reflect that table, while D and trimming were determined from the DNA. The data show about 260,000 clones, 88% seen once.

Material: peripheral blood. This TCR came from a woman aged 30 to 39 with COVID-19, enrolled during active disease. The rearrangement links TRBV4-2 to TRBJ1-6; D not resolved. The CDR3 nucleotides are TGTGCCAGCAGCCAAGGGCGTGCAGGTCCCCTCCACTTT. This gives the protein CASSQGRAGPLHF.